The source of this T cell receptor beta chain is a study of T-cell reconstitution after alpha-beta-depleted transplantation in children. Preparing the TCRbeta library involved the use of unique molecular identifiers. A single record per CDR3 protein comes from TCRdb applying MiXCR to the PCR reads. In the table there are about 400,000 distinct CDR3 sequences, roughly 22% of which are singletons. Only a few counts were recorded for this clonotype. The germline V gene has CDR1 SNHLY and CDR2 FYNNEI. The CDR3 contains 16 residues. J was trimmed by 1 base and V by 6 bases; bases with no gene match: 8. The rearrangement uses TRBV2 and TRBJ2-2; 7 nucleotides line up with TRBD1. Material: PBMCs from the stem cell graft donor, obtained from the stem cell graft. This receptor was identified in a human donor who donated a stem cell graft to a child with acute myeloid leukemia. The CDR3 here is CASRKGTVMNTGELFF. In DNA, the CDR3 is TGTGCCAGCAGAAAGGGGACAGTGATGAACACCGGGGAGCTGTTTTTT.